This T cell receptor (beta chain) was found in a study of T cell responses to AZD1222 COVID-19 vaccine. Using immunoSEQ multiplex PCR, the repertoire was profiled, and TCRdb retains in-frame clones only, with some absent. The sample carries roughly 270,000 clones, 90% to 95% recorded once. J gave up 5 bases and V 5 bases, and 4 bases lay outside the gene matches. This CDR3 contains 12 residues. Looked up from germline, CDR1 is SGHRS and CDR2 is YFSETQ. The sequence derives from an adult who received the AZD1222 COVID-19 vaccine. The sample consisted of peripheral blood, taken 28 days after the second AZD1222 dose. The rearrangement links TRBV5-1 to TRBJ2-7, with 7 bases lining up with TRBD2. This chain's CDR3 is CASRRESNEQYF. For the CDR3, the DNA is TGCGCCAGCAGGCGGGAGTCCAACGAGCAGTACTTC.